These 19 T cell receptor beta chains were sequenced from one sample in a study of PD-1 blockade in mismatch repair-deficient tumors (dated by TCRdb to about 2017). Libraries were constructed by the immunoSEQ multiplex PCR assay. The source is immuneACCESS, and TCRdb retained only in-frame sequences with V and J called. Part of the clones is not carried over; for the studies checked, unresolved V genes explain less than half of this, and the remainder is unexplained. The sample data list some 120,000 clones, and roughly 80% of these were observed just once. The ten largest clonotypes hold approximately 5% of the sample. The sequencing here drew on peripheral blood, taken approximately 14 months after starting pembrolizumab. All receptors derive from an adult with mismatch repair-deficient cancer.

The chain employs TRBV5-1 and TRBJ2-1; TRBD2 aligns across 12 bases. Germline CDR1 and CDR2: SGHRS and YFSETQ. V gave up 2 bases and J gave up 9 bases; unmatched junction bases: 6. The CDR3 runs 15 residues. CDR3 coding DNA: TGCGCCAGCAGCTTCCTAGCGGGAGGGGACGGTGAGCAGTTCTTC. It translates to CASSFLAGGDGEQFF.

This clone has more than one count but fewer than ten. The chain couples TRBV4-2 to TRBJ1-5; TRBD1 aligns across 9 bases. Losses at the gene ends were 0 bases for V and 6 bases for J; bases not matched to a gene: 3. This CDR3 comprises 15 residues. Germline V gene sequence: CDR1 LGHNA, CDR2 YNFKEQ. The CDR3 DNA follows: TGTGCCAGCAGCCAAGAGGGGACAGGGACTCAGCCCCAGCATTTT. This gives the protein CASSQEGTGTQPQHF.

Worth noting for this clone: Relative to the germline gene, one junction end is altered; a read error may explain this. The gene calls are TRBV7-7 and TRBJ2-2; TRBD1 or TRBD2 may be the D gene (5 bases each). The CDR3 extends over 18 amino acids. CDR1 is SSHAT and CDR2 is FNYEAQ in the germline V gene (reference sequence). CDR3 in DNA: TGTGCTAGCAGCTTAGGAGTGACGGGGCCCCGAAACACCGGGGAGCTGTTTTTT. Translated: CASSLGVTGPRNTGELFF.

This clone appeared a few times. This rearrangement joins TRBV5-1 to TRBJ2-3; 12 positions match TRBD2. V lost 5 bases and J lost 0; bases outside the gene matches: 7. There are 17 residues in the CDR3. The V gene's germline CDR1 is SGHRS and CDR2 YFSETQ. The CDR3: CASSQGGTSGSTDTQYF. CDR3 DNA: TGCGCCAGCAGTCAGGGGGGGACTAGCGGGAGCACAGATACGCAGTATTTT.

This clone has a handful of counts. The V and J genes are TRBV29-1 and TRBJ2-3; TRBD2 matches at 14 bases. Trimming took 1 base from V and 3 from J; bases not matched to a gene: 6. CDR1 is SQVTM and CDR2 is ANQGSEA in the germline V gene. This CDR3 contains 17 residues. The chain's CDR3 is CSVEGGLAGVGTDTQYF. CDR3 coding DNA: TGCAGCGTTGAAGGGGGACTAGCGGGAGTGGGGACAGATACGCAGTATTTT.

This clone was detected ten times or more. This chain uses TRBV19 with TRBJ1-5, with TRBD1 matching over 7 bases. V lost 4 bases to trimming and J lost 6 bases; unmatched junction nucleotides: 6. Germline loops: CDR1 LNHDA, CDR2 SQIVND (reference sequence). This CDR3 has 14 amino acids. The CDR3 sequence: CASSKGQARQPQHF. CDR3 nucleotide sequence: TGTGCCAGTAGTAAAGGACAGGCACGTCAGCCCCAGCATTTT.

The chain combines TRBV2 with TRBJ2-5; no clear D gene. This CDR3 spans 11 amino acids. Trimming removed 6 bases at V and 9 bases at J, with 11 bases between. Per the germline V gene, CDR1 is SNHLY and CDR2 is FYNNEI. Here the CDR3 reads CASRNERPQYF. The DNA for the CDR3 is TGTGCCAGCAGGAACGAGAGACCCCAGTACTTC.

The genes are TRBV6-5 and TRBJ1-1, with D tentatively TRBD1 (6 bases). CDR1 is MNHEY, CDR2 SVGAGI, per germline. The CDR3 has 14 amino acids. V lost 5 bases and J 4 bases, leaving 14 bases between the germline ends. CDR3 amino acids: CASSTTGGGTEAFF. CDR3 bases: TGTGCCAGCAGTACTACAGGAGGGGGCACTGAAGCTTTCTTT.

The J gene is TRBJ2-1, the V gene TRBV5-8; D not resolved. In germline, CDR1 is SGHTS, CDR2 YDEGEE. The V gene lost 4 bases and the J gene lost 9 bases, with 11 bases spanning the gap. The CDR3 covers 12 residues. DNA for the CDR3: TGTGCCAGCAGCCTGTGGGGTGGTGAGCAGTTCTTC. This encodes CASSLWGGEQFF.

The J gene is TRBJ2-3, the V gene TRBV4-1, with TRBD1 matching over 7 bases. Trimming removed 5 bases from V and 3 bases from J; junction bases left unmatched: 8. This CDR3 contains 15 residues. Germline V lookup: CDR1 MGHRA, CDR2 YSYEKL. The DNA of the CDR3 is TGCGCCAGCAGCGCCAGGGGGTTTTTGACAGATACGCAGTATTTT. Protein: CASSARGFLTDTQYF.

The chain uses TRBV6-6 and TRBJ1-5; unclear D gene. V dropped 0 bases and J dropped 2 bases, with 8 bases sitting between them. Germline V lookup: CDR1 MNHNY, CDR2 SVGAGI (reference sequence). The CDR3 runs to 15 residues. The DNA of the CDR3 is TGTGCCAGCAGTTACTCACCCGGCGGCAATCAGCCCCAGCATTTT. Its translation: CASSYSPGGNQPQHF.

The gene calls are TRBV5-1 and TRBJ1-1; a weak D match, TRBD1 (6 bases). V lost 3 bases and J 5 bases, leaving 14 bases between the germline ends. Germline-derived CDR1 and CDR2 are SGHRS and YFSETQ. This CDR3 has 14 amino acids. CDR3 nucleotides: TGCGCCAGCAGCTCTCAGGGGTCCGGGACTGAAGCTTTCTTT. Translation: CASSSQGSGTEAFF.

V usage is TRBV13 and J usage is TRBJ2-7; D may be TRBD2 (5 bases). The germline V gene encodes CDR1 PRHDT and CDR2 FYEKMQ (reference sequence). The ends were cut back, 6 bases at V and 3 bases at J, with 15 bases in the middle. The CDR3 is made up of 14 amino acids. CDR3 sequence reads: CASRLGGRGYEQYF. DNA for the CDR3: TGTGCCAGCAGACTTGGAGGTCGGGGCTACGAGCAGTACTTC.

In this sample, this clone turned up once. The rearrangement links TRBV29-1 to TRBJ2-7, with TRBD1 matching 7 bases. Looked up from germline, CDR1 is SQVTM and CDR2 is ANQGSEA. This CDR3 spans 12 amino acids. The trim removed 4 bases at V and 3 bases at J, leaving 3 bases unmatched. CDR3 coding DNA: TGCAGCGTTGCGGGGACAGACTACGAGCAGTACTTC. Translated, it gives CSVAGTDYEQYF.

This clone was observed a handful of times. The chain combines TRBV30 with TRBJ1-2; D unclear. The CDR3 runs to 10 residues. Per germline, CDR1 GTSNPN and CDR2 SVGIG (reference sequence). V was shortened by 5 bases and J by 4 bases, with 5 bases between the two germline ends. CDR3 sequence: CAWLGYGYTF. DNA of the CDR3: TGTGCCTGGTTGGGCTATGGCTACACCTTC.

The chain couples TRBV7-9 to TRBJ1-4; D ambiguous. Germline V gene lookup returns CDR1 SEHNR and CDR2 FQNEAQ (reference sequence). The CDR3 runs to 17 residues. V dropped 3 bases and J dropped 0 bases, with 14 bases sitting between them. In DNA, the CDR3 is TGTGCCAGCAGCTTGCCCTACCTGAGAGCAACTAATGAAAAACTGTTTTTT. This translates into CASSLPYLRATNEKLFF.

The chain links TRBV6-1 to TRBJ2-7; TRBD2 agrees at 8 bases. This CDR3 contains 14 residues. Losses at the gene ends were 2 bases for V and 4 bases for J; bases not matched to a gene: 4. CDR1 is MNHNS, CDR2 SASEGT, per germline. CDR3 in DNA: TGTGCCAGCAGTGAAACAGCGGGAGCTTACGAGCAGTACTTC. It encodes CASSETAGAYEQYF.

The J gene is TRBJ1-1, the V gene TRBV11-3; TRBD1 agrees at 8 bases. Germline V gene lookup returns CDR1 SGHNT and CDR2 YENEEA. Trimming at V came to 0 bases and at J to 3 bases, leaving 3 bases not matched to a gene. The CDR3 sequence is 15 residues long. The CDR3 region is CASSLDQGADTEAFF. CDR3 nucleotide sequence: TGTGCCAGCAGCTTAGATCAGGGGGCCGACACTGAAGCTTTCTTT.

CDR3 coding DNA: TGTGCCAGTGGCGGGGACTCAGCCTACGAGCAGTACTTC. This translates into CASGGDSAYEQYF. The chain recombines TRBV7-8 with TRBJ2-7, with D possibly TRBD2 on 6 matching bases. The CDR3 is made up of 13 amino acids. Trimming pared 9 bases from V and 2 bases from J, leaving 14 bases between. Per germline, CDR1 SGHVS and CDR2 FQNEAQ.